A single sample is the source of the 18 T cell receptor beta chains below, sequenced in a study of shared clonotypes between healthy human individuals. Terminally differentiated effector memory CD45RA+ cells were left out of the naive CD8 fraction, which was CD45RO-negative and positively selected for CCR7. Method: immunoSEQ multiplex PCR; TCRdb's copy keeps in-frame clones and lacks some. The repertoire consists of around 1.9 million clones, with approximately 94% occurring once and the leading ten covering more than 1.5%. The sequenced sample was naive CD8+ T cells from PBMCs. These receptors were taken from a man between 18 and 35 years old in good health. Some clones in this sample may be carry-over from other donors' samples.

The V gene is TRBV27, the J gene TRBJ2-7; D may be TRBD1 or TRBD2 (6 bases each). The V end lost 6 bases, the J end lost 7 bases, and 19 bases lay between the germline ends. The CDR3 is 14 residues long. Germline V CDR1 and CDR2: MNHEY, SMNVEV (reference sequence). CDR3 coding DNA: TGTGCCAGCAGGGCCCGGGGGCTCCTGAAAGAGCAGTACTTC. Translating gives CASRARGLLKEQYF.

Concerning this clone itself: Different DNA sequences within this sample yield the same CDR3. This sequence joins TRBV6-5 and TRBJ2-2, with a tentative D call TRBD2 (5 bases). This CDR3 is 14 amino acids long. Trimming removed 2 bases from V and 5 bases from J, with 9 bases in between. Germline CDR1 is MNHEY and CDR2 is SVGAGI. The DNA of the CDR3 is TGTGCCAGCAGTTACCCCGAGGGTACCGGGGAGCTGTTTTTT. It codes for CASSYPEGTGELFF.

This chain links TRBV11-2 with TRBJ2-1; 10 bases map to TRBD1. Germline CDR1 reads SGHAT; CDR2 reads FQNNGV. The CDR3 has 15 amino acids. Unmatched junction bases numbered 9, after V lost 5 bases and J lost 8 bases. CDR3 sequence (DNA): TGTGCCAGCAGCGTGGACAGGGGGGCGTTCTATGAGCAGTTCTTC. Translating gives CASSVDRGAFYEQFF. The whole variable domain, filled in from reference TRBV11-2 and TRBJ2-1, reads EAGVAQSPRYKIIEKRQSVAFWCNPISGHATLYWYQQILGQGPKLLIQFQNNGVVDDSQLPKDRFSAERLKGVDSTLKIQPAKLEDSAVYLCASSVDRGAFYEQFFGPGTRLTVL.

The CDR3 coding sequence is TGTGCCAGCAGCCTTAAATTAGGACTAGCGGGCACAGATACGCAGTATTTT. Translation gives CASSLKLGLAGTDTQYF. The rearrangement links TRBV27 to TRBJ2-3; 10 positions agree with TRBD2. V dropped 6 bases and J dropped 1; count of bases not matched to a gene: 10. The CDR3 extends over 17 amino acids. Germline V gene data show CDR1 as MNHEY and CDR2 as SMNVEV (reference sequence).

This clone occurred once. J is TRBJ2-3 and V is TRBV4-3; TRBD2 is a possible D gene (6 bases). From germline, CDR1 is LGHNA and CDR2 YSLEER. V lost 0 bases and J lost 2, with 15 bases in between. The CDR3 has 17 amino acids. For the CDR3, the DNA is TGCGCCAGCAGCCAAGATGGAGGGACTCAACCCACAGATACGCAGTATTTT. Translating it yields CASSQDGGTQPTDTQYF.

The rearrangement uses TRBV9 and TRBJ2-7; D possibly corresponds to TRBD2 (5 bases). Germline CDR1 and CDR2: SGDLS and YYNGEE. CDR3 length: 14 residues. V was shortened by 0 bases and J by 3 bases, with 10 bases between the two germline ends. CDR3 region: CASSVGGNRYEQYF. For the CDR3, the DNA is TGTGCCAGCAGCGTAGGAGGGAATCGCTACGAGCAGTACTTC.

About this clone itself: The junction shows a germline mismatch at one end, possibly a read error. V is TRBV15 and J is TRBJ1-1; 9 nucleotides agree with TRBD1. The germline gives CDR1 LNHNV, CDR2 YYDKDF (reference sequence). The CDR3 covers 15 residues. This chain's CDR3 is CATGREQGARTEAFF. The CDR3 region has the DNA TGTGCCACCGGCAGAGAACAGGGGGCGAGAACTGAAGCTTTCTTT.

The J gene is TRBJ1-2, the V gene TRBV2, with D possibly TRBD1 on 6 matching bases. The germline V gene has CDR1 SNHLY and CDR2 FYNNEI. The V gene lost 8 bases and the J gene lost 4 bases, with 17 bases spanning the gap. The CDR3 extends over 14 amino acids. The CDR3 DNA reads TGTGCCAGCCACCAAAAGGGGGGGTTCTATGGCTACACCTTC. This encodes CASHQKGGFYGYTF.

CDR3 nucleotides: TGTGCCAGCACTCCAATGTTGCAAGAGACCCAGTACTTC. This gives the protein CASTPMLQETQYF. J is TRBJ2-5 and V is TRBV7-8; D not resolved. CDR3 length: 13 residues. Trimming took off 7 bases at V and 2 bases at J, with 11 bases between the two ends. The germline CDR1 and CDR2 sequences are SGHVS and FQNEAQ.

The DNA of the CDR3 is TGCGCCAGCAGCCAAGCAATTGGTGAAAAACTGTTTTTT. Its translation: CASSQAIGEKLFF. This chain joins TRBV4-1 and TRBJ1-4, with unresolved D. V lost 1 base to trimming and J lost 7 bases, with 7 bases between them. From germline, CDR1 is MGHRA and CDR2 YSYEKL. This CDR3 spans 13 amino acids.

In DNA form, the CDR3 reads TGTGCCAGCAGCTTAGGCAGGGCCGGGTATGGCTACACCTTC. Its translation is CASSLGRAGYGYTF. The rearrangement uses TRBV7-9 and TRBJ1-2, with TRBD1 as a possible D gene (5 bases). Between the trimmed V and J ends, which lost 1 base and 5 bases, there was a span of 11 bases. The CDR3 extends over 14 amino acids. Germline V gene sequence: CDR1 SEHNR, CDR2 FQNEAQ (reference sequence).

The chain is built from TRBV27 and TRBJ1-5; D is uncertain. The CDR3 loop spans 13 amino acids. CDR1 is MNHEY, CDR2 SMNVEV, per germline (reference sequence). Deletions cut 3 bases from V and 3 bases from J, with 6 bases between. CDR3 DNA sequence: TGTGCCAGCAGTTTTCTGGCCAATCAGCCCCAGCATTTT. This translates into CASSFLANQPQHF.

The genes are TRBV7-9 and TRBJ2-1, with TRBD1 as a possible D gene (6 bases). CDR1 is SEHNR and CDR2 is FQNEAQ in the germline V gene (reference sequence). The CDR3 runs 16 residues. V lost 4 bases to trimming and J lost 7 bases, with 20 bases between them. The CDR3: CASSSAYREKRNEQFF. In DNA form, the CDR3 reads TGTGCCAGCAGCTCCGCTTACAGGGAAAAGCGAAATGAGCAGTTCTTC.

This sequence joins TRBV27 and TRBJ2-7; 8 bases line up with TRBD2. The V segment lost 0 bases and the J segment 3 bases; nucleotides outside the gene matches: 7. The CDR3 is made up of 16 amino acids. CDR1 is MNHEY and CDR2 is SMNVEV in the germline V gene (reference sequence). The CDR3 nucleotides are TGTGCCAGCAGTTTATCAGCGGGAGACCTCAGCTACGAGCAGTACTTC. As protein: CASSLSAGDLSYEQYF.

This clone has more than one count but fewer than ten. The V gene is TRBV19, the J gene TRBJ1-2, with a possible D match to TRBD1 (5 bases). Germline CDR1 is LNHDA and CDR2 is SQIVND (reference sequence). CDR3 length: 14 residues. Trimming removed 3 bases from V and 4 bases from J, with 12 bases in between. The CDR3: CASSIETDFYGYTF. The CDR3 DNA reads TGTGCCAGTAGTATCGAGACAGATTTCTATGGCTACACCTTC.

V gene TRBV4-3 combines with J gene TRBJ2-2, with D maybe TRBD2 (7 bases). Germline values: CDR1 LGHNA, CDR2 YSLEER. This CDR3 has 14 residues. V was pared by 8 bases and J by 9 bases, with 19 bases between. The CDR3: CASGWEGENRELFF. Here the CDR3 DNA reads TGCGCCAGCGGATGGGAGGGGGAGAATCGGGAGCTGTTTTTT.

V usage is TRBV7-9 and J usage is TRBJ2-3; D remains unclear. From germline, CDR1 is SEHNR and CDR2 FQNEAQ (reference sequence). This CDR3 has 15 residues. V lost 5 bases, J lost 1 base, and 13 bases lay in between. The chain's CDR3 is CASSPGPWGTDTQYF. The DNA of the CDR3 is TGTGCCAGCAGCCCCGGGCCTTGGGGCACAGATACGCAGTATTTT.

The chain employs TRBV6-5 and TRBJ2-1, with D perhaps matching TRBD1 (5 bases). The germline V and J ends were trimmed by 2 bases and 6 bases, with 14 bases remaining between them. Germline CDR1 and CDR2: MNHEY and SVGAGI. CDR3 length: 15 residues. This chain's CDR3 is CASSYDSFRVNEQFF. The DNA of the CDR3 is TGTGCCAGCAGTTACGACAGTTTTAGGGTCAATGAGCAGTTCTTC.